This T cell receptor beta chain stems from a study of T-cell memory formation after mild COVID-19. About the research overall: Across donors, TCR clusters were largely donor specific.

Looked up from germline, CDR1 is SGHNT and CDR2 is YYREEE (reference sequence). This CDR3 spans 14 amino acids. Trimming cost V 1 base and J 4 bases; bases outside gene matches: 3. TCRdb used MiXCR to reprocess the 5' RACE reads, holding one entry per CDR3 protein. The sample records 110,000 or so distinct CDR3 sequences, 15% to 20% being singletons. Comment on this clonotype: Antigen unknown.

Findings of the study overall: Clones that contracted clustered mainly in CM and EM if CD4+ and in EMRA if CD8+.

The genes are TRBV5-4 and TRBJ2-3; TRBD2 agrees at 7 bases. Sequenced input: PBMCs or a T cell subset sorted from them (not recorded which). The receptor was isolated from a man between 18 and 29 years old who had mild COVID-19 (a few samples of this study predate the infection). Cell type and time point are not known. The CDR3 DNA reads as TGTGCCAGCAGCTTGTTTGCGGGGGCAGATACGCAGTATTTT. Translated: CASSLFAGADTQYF. The full variable domain, its missing parts supplied by reference TRBV5-4 and TRBJ2-3, is ETGVTQSPTHLIKTRGQQVTLRCSSQSGHNTVSWYQQALGQGPQFIFQYYREEENGRGNFPPRFSGLQFPNYSSELNVNALELDDSALYLCASSLFAGADTQYFGPGTRLTVL.